This T cell receptor beta chain was captured in a study of blood T cell repertoires in COVID-19 (dated by TCRdb to 2018 to 2020). In the study overall: Collaborator samples came from the United States, Italy and Spain and covered acute and convalescent phases of COVID-19. The prospective study material was composed of cDNA or gDNA derived from T cells, B-cell-depleted T cells, or PBMCs. The dataset comprised deeply sampled blood TCRbeta repertoires from subjects exposed to, actively infected with, or recovered from COVID-19. The repertoires were made available in a free public database intended to serve as a resource for research on the immune response to SARS-CoV-2. The samples were drawn from the first 160 participants of the ongoing ImmuneRACE study and from 1,200 or so subjects provided by 6 global collaborators. Nearly every sample came with metadata listing a de-identified subject ID, COVID-19 status, age in years and sex. Where available, HLA class I and class II types were obtained from metadata supplied by the sample provider rather than from assay-based typing.

CDR1 and CDR2, looked up from the germline V gene, are SGHVS and FQNEAQ. From cysteine to phenylalanine, the CDR3 is 15 amino acids long. Solely the CDR3 DNA is kept, with 45 bases framed from the first base. Trimming accounts for 0 bases at V and 7 bases at J, while the number of junction bases matched to no gene is 3. The study at large found these results: The quantity of clinical and demographic metadata differed by source and by participant and was supplied without curation.

Points on this clone: Its specific antigen is unknown. Base quality data are lacking; no much larger clone is found one base away.

TCRbeta CDR3 regions were amplified from genomic DNA by means of the immunoSEQ Assay, a bias-controlled multiplex PCR. The source study handled its data this way. The number of nucleated cells in each sample was estimated by amplification of reference gene primers within the assay. To quantify the absolute abundance of each unique TCRbeta CDR3 rearrangement, sequence reads were collapsed and filtered. For each sample, productive Simpson clonality was calculated as the square root of Simpson's diversity index across productive rearrangements. This is the immuneACCESS table as TCRdb keeps it, with only in-frame sequences that have V and J called. A part of the clones is gone; compared with another copy, unresolved V genes explain less than half, and the rest is unexplained. That table gives V, J and clone size, and the DNA gave D and trimming. Across this sample there are about 360,000 clones, with 65% to 90% seen only once. Of the sample, around 7.4% falls within the top ten clones.

In Seattle, one collaborating source enrolled patients while the infection was active and tracked those patients longitudinally over the course of disease. Each collaborating institution followed its own protocols to collect whole blood in K2EDTA tubes. For TCRbeta analysis, collaborators shipped samples in one of three forms: frozen whole blood, isolated PBMCs, or DNA extracted from either of those sample types. The sequence was collected from a woman in her sixties or seventies with COVID-19, enrolled during active disease. This receptor chain uses TRBV7-8 and TRBJ2-4, and TRBD1 aligns with 10 junction nucleotides. The specimen sequenced was peripheral blood. The nucleotide sequence reads TGTGCCAGCAGCTTAGCCGGGGACAGGGGCAACATTCAGTACTTC. This yields the protein CASSLAGDRGNIQYF.